Below, one TCR beta chain is given with its context. The CDR3 totals 16 residues. Germline CDR1 LGHNA, CDR2 YNFKEQ. Deletions cut 4 bases from V and 1 base from J, with 14 bases between. Repertoires were generated with immunoSEQ multiplex PCR, while TCRdb's copy carries only in-frame clones and drops some. The sample lists 2,100,000 or so clones, approximately 96% occurring once. The data derive from a study of shared clonotypes between healthy human individuals. The chain joins TRBV4-2 to TRBJ1-3; D is ambiguous. This sequence originates from a man between 18 and 29 years old in good health. The sequencing sample was made of naive CD4+ T cells sorted from blood. The subset was: CD45RA+ positively selected. The CDR3 loop is CASSLLGTSSGNTIYF. CDR3 in DNA: TGTGCCAGCAGCCTCCTCGGTACGTCGTCTGGAAACACCATATATTTT.